This T cell receptor beta chain was sequenced for a study of blood T cell repertoires in COVID-19. V lost 2 bases and J 1 base, leaving 14 bases between the germline ends. The CDR3 spans 16 residues. Germline CDR1 and CDR2: MNHNS and SASEGT. Profiling relied on immunoSEQ multiplex PCR, and the TCRdb table lists in-frame clones only, not all of them. The sample yields about 80,000 clones, approximately 76% seen once. Material: peripheral blood. This TCR came from a man between 65 and 79 years old with active or convalescent COVID-19. The gene calls are TRBV6-1 and TRBJ2-5; D is unresolved. The CDR3 DNA follows: TGTGCCAGCAGTGAACGAGGATATCTGCCCCAAGAGACCCAGTACTTC. Translated: CASSERGYLPQETQYF.